Sequencing of this T cell receptor beta chain was carried out in a study of response to subunit inactivated influenza vaccine. General study results and limits: Authors proposed each seasonal influenza vaccination draws in few new T cells.

One entry per CDR3 protein results from TCRdb running MiXCR on the RT-PCR reads. The top ten hold 11% of the sample, which has more than 550,000 distinct CDR3 sequences, around 11% seen once. V lost 4 bases and J 8 bases, leaving 14 bases between the germline ends. Germline loops: CDR1 SGHNT, CDR2 YYREEE (reference sequence). The CDR3 is made up of 13 amino acids. This clonotype was counted ten times or more. As yet, its antigen is unknown. The sample was also linked to a second study, of T cells expressing NK-cell markers. According to that study: Libraries used 5'RACE template switching adding universal primer site and UMIs.

The receptor's source is a man aged 45-60 years who received an inactivated influenza vaccine. The V gene is TRBV5-4, the J gene TRBJ2-3, with D hard to call. Here the sequenced sample was PBMCs from blood, taken on the day of vaccination. The CDR3 nucleotides are TGTGCCAGCAGCCGAGTCCCCACCGGTACGCAGTATTTT. It translates to CASSRVPTGTQYF.